The T cell receptor beta chain described here comes from a study of T cell repertoires in cytomegalovirus infection. At the level of the study: HLA-B-restricted CMV epitopes that are well studied were used alongside recently identified HLA-C-restricted ones. CMV infection together with matching HLA type was indicated by public TCR beta signatures. General study points: Identification of carriers of CMV plus the relevant HLA was performed using cumulative public TCR beta family frequency. Across the ex vivo response, the dominant clonotypes were HLA-C-restricted CMV-specific TCR beta clonotypes.

Worth noting for this clonotype: Its antigen is not identified.

The CDR3 covers 15 residues. V lost 5 bases and J lost 5, with 16 bases in between. TCRdb re-derived calls from the reads in MiXCR, one entry per CDR3 protein. The sample includes almost 90,000 distinct CDR3 sequences, 29% of them seen just once. The gene calls are TRBV12-3 or TRBV12-4 and TRBJ1-5, with D perhaps TRBD1 (5 bases). The sequencing here drew on CD8+ T cells from cultured PBMCs, taken from culture after CMV antigen stimulation. The sequence was obtained from a human donor in good health (CMV status not recorded). Some clones in this sample may be carry-over from other donors' samples. DNA of the CDR3: TGTGCCAGCAGTATGGTCGGGGACGGGGATCAGCCCCAGCATTTT. It codes for CASSMVGDGDQPQHF.